This T cell receptor beta chain came from a study of CD8 T cells in Susac syndrome. It was with random hexamers that roughly 0.45 to 1 ug RNA was reverse transcribed. One entry per CDR3 protein results from TCRdb running MiXCR on the immunoSEQ multiplex PCR reads. Counted here are hundreds of thousands of distinct CDR3 sequences, around 85% occurring once; the ten biggest clones make up around 0.22%. The germline CDR1 and CDR2 sequences are SNHLY and FYNNEI. V was pared by 7 bases and J by 7 bases, with 13 bases of the junction left unmatched. The CDR3 totals 16 residues. This chain links TRBV2 with TRBJ2-1; 10 bases are shared with TRBD1. This receptor was identified in a human donor with multiple sclerosis. The sequencing sample was made of CD8+ T cells from PBMCs. This CDR3 reads CASTRGTTGGRNEQFF. The CDR3 DNA reads TGTGCCAGCACCCGGGGTACGACAGGGGGCCGGAATGAGCAGTTCTTC.